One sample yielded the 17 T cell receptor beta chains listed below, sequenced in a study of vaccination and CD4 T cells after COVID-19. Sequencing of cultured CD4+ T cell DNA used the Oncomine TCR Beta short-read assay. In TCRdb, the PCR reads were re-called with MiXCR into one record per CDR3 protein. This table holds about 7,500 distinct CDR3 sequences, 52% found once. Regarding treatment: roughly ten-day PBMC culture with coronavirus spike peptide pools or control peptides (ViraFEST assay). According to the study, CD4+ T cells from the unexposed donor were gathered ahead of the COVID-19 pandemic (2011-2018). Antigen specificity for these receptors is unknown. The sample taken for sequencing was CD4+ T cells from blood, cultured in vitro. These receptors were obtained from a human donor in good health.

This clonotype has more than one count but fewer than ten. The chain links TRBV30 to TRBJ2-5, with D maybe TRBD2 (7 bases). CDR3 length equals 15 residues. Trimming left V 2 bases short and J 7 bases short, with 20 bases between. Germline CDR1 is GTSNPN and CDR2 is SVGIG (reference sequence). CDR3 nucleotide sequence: TGTGCCTGGAGTTCCCTCAGTGGGGGGGCTCGGACCCAGTACTTC. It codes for CAWSSLSGGARTQYF. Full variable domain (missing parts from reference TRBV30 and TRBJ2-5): SQTIHQWPATLVQPVGSPLSLECTVEGTSNPNLYWYRQAAGRGLQLLFYSVGIGQISSEVPQNLSASRPQDRQFILSSKKLLLSDSGFYLCAWSSLSGGARTQYFGPGTRLLVL.

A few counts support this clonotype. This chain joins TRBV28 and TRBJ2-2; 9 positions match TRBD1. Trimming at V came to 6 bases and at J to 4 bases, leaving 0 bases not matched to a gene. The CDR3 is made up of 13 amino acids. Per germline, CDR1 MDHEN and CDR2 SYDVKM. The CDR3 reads CASRGQGTGELFF. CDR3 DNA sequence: TGTGCCAGCAGGGGACAGGGCACCGGGGAGCTGTTTTTT. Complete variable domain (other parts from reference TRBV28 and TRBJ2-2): DVKVTQSSRYLVKRTGEKVFLECVQDMDHENMFWYRQDPGLGLRLIYFSYDVKMKEKGDIPEGYSVSREKKERFSLILESASTNQTSMYLCASRGQGTGELFFGEGSRLTVL.

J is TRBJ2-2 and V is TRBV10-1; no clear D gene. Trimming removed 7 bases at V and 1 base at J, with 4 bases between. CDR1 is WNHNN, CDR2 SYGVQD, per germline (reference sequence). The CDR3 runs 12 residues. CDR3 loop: CASNQNTGELFF. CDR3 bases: TGCGCCAGCAATCAGAACACCGGGGAGCTGTTTTTT.

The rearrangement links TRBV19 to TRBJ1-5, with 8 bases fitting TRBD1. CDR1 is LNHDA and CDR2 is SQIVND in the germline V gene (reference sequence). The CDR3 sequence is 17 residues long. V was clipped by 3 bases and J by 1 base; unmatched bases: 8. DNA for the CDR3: TGTGCCAGTAGTATCAGGACAGGGTTTGGGAGCAATCAGCCCCAGCATTTT. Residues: CASSIRTGFGSNQPQHF.

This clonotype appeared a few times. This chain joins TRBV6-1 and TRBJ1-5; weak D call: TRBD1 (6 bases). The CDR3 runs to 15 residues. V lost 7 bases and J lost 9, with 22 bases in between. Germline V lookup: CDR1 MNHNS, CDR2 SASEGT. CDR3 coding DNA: TGTGCCAGCACACTCCGGGACACCCGATTGTCGCCCCAGCATTTT. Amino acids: CASTLRDTRLSPQHF.

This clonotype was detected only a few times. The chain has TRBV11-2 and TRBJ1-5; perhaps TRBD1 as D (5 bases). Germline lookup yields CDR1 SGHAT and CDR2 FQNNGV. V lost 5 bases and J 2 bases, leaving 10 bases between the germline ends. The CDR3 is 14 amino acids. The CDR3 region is CASSPGGGNQPQHF. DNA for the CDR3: TGTGCCAGCAGCCCAGGAGGGGGCAATCAGCCCCAGCATTTT.

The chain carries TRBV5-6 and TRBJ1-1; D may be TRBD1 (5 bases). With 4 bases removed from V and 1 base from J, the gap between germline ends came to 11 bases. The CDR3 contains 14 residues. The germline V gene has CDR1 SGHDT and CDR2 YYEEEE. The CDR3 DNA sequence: TGTGCCAGCAGCGGAGCGACAGCGAACACTGAAGCTTTCTTT. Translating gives CASSGATANTEAFF.

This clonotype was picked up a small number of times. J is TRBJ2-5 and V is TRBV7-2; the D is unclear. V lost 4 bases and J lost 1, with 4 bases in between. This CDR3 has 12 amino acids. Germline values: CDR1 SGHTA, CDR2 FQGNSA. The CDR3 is CASSSFQETQYF. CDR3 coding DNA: TGTGCCAGCAGCTCCTTCCAAGAGACCCAGTACTTC. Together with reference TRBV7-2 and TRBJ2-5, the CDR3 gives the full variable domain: GAGVSQSPSNKVTEKGKDVELRCDPISGHTALYWYRQSLGQGLEFLIYFQGNSAPDKSGLPSDRFSAERTGGSVSTLTIQRTQQEDSAVYLCASSSFQETQYFGPGTRLLVL.

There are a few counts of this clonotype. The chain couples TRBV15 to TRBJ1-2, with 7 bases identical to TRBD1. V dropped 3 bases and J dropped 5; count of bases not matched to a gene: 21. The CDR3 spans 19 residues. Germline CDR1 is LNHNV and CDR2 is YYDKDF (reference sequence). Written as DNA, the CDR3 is TGTGCCACCAGCAGTAATCAATACCCCTCCGCAGGGGGGGGGTATGGCTACACCTTC. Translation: CATSSNQYPSAGGGYGYTF.

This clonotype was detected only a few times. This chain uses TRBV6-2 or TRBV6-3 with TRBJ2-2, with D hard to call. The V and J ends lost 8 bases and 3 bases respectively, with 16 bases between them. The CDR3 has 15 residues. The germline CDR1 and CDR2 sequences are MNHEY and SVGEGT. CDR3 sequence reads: CASELTSPYTGELFF. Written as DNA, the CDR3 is TGTGCCAGCGAATTGACATCCCCATACACCGGGGAGCTGTTTTTT.

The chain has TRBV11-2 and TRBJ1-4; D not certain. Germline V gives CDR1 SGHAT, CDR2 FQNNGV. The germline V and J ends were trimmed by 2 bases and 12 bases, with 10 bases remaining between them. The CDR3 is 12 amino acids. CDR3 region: CASSLKTHELFF. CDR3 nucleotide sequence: TGTGCCAGCAGCTTAAAGACGCACGAACTGTTTTTT.

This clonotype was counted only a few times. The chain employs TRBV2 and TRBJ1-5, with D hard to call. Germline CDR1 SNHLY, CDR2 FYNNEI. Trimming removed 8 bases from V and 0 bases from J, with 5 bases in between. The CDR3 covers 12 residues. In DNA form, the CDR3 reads TGTGCCAGCGGGGATAGCAATCAGCCCCAGCATTTT. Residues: CASGDSNQPQHF.

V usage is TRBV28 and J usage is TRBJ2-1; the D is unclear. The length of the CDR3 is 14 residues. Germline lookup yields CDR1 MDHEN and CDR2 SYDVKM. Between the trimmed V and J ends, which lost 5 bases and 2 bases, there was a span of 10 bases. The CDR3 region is CASSRAEPYNEQFF. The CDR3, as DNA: TGTGCCAGCAGTCGGGCGGAGCCCTACAATGAGCAGTTCTTC.

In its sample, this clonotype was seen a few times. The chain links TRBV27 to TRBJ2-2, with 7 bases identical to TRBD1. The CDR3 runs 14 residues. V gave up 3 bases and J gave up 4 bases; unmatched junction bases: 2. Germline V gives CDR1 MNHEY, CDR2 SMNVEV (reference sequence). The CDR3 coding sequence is TGTGCCAGCAGTTTCCAGGGGGTCACCGGGGAGCTGTTTTTT. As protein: CASSFQGVTGELFF.

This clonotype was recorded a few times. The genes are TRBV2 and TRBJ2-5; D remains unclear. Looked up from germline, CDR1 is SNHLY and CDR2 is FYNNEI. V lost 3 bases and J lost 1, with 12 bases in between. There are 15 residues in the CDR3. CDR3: CASSELAGPQETQYF. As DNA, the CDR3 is TGTGCCAGCAGTGAGTTAGCCGGACCCCAAGAGACCCAGTACTTC.

The CDR3, as DNA: TGTGCCAGCAGTTACGGGGGGGGGGAGACCCAGTACTTC. It specifies CASSYGGGETQYF. The chain employs TRBV6-2 or TRBV6-3 and TRBJ2-5; 7 bases line up with TRBD2. The germline gives CDR1 MNHEY, CDR2 SVGEGT. The CDR3 is 13 amino acids. J lost 5 bases, V lost 2 bases, and 2 bases had no gene match.

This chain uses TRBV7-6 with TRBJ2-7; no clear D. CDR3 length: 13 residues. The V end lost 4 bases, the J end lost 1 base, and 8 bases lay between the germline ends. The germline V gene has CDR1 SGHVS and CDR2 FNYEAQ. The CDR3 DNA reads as TGTGCCAGCAGCTCTTGGGAATCCTACGAGCAGTACTTC. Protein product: CASSSWESYEQYF. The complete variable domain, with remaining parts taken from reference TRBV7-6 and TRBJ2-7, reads GAGVSQSPRYKVTKRGQDVALRCDPISGHVSLYWYRQALGQGPEFLTYFNYEAQQDKSGLPNDRFSAERPEGSISTLTIQRTEQRDSAMYRCASSSWESYEQYFGPGTRLTVT.